The 18 T cell receptor beta chains reported below all come from one sample, sequenced in a study of cytomegalovirus exposure and HLA in healthy donors. Researchers ran the PCR with 60 Vbeta and 13 Jbeta primers. Here immunoSEQ multiplex PCR was the method, and the copy in TCRdb shows in-frame clones only, minus some. The sample has around 190,000 clones; approximately 86% are singletons. Material: PBMCs. The receptors shown here come from a woman aged 18-29 years in good health and CMV-seronegative.

The chain carries TRBV29-1 and TRBJ2-1; maybe TRBD2 (5 bases). V was trimmed by 1 base and J by 3 bases, leaving 7 bases between them. The germline CDR1 and CDR2 sequences are SQVTM and ANQGSEA. The CDR3 is 13 amino acids. The CDR3 DNA reads as TGCAGCGTTGAAGGGACTGGCTACAATGAGCAGTTCTTC. This gives the protein CSVEGTGYNEQFF.

J is TRBJ2-7 and V is TRBV29-1; D is possibly TRBD1 (5 bases). The CDR3 extends over 13 amino acids. Germline V CDR1 and CDR2: SQVTM, ANQGSEA. Trimming removed 0 bases at V and 5 bases at J, with 11 bases between. This chain's CDR3 is CSVEDWQGHEQYF. CDR3 DNA sequence: TGCAGCGTTGAAGACTGGCAGGGCCACGAGCAGTACTTC.

V usage is TRBV19 and J usage is TRBJ2-5; TRBD2 is a possible D gene (6 bases). V lost 6 bases to trimming and J lost 2 bases, with 13 bases between them. This CDR3 has 14 amino acids. The germline gives CDR1 LNHDA, CDR2 SQIVND (reference sequence). The CDR3 region is CASSRDFSQETQYF. The CDR3 DNA reads as TGTGCCAGTAGCCGGGACTTCTCTCAAGAGACCCAGTACTTC.

The J gene is TRBJ2-1, the V gene TRBV5-6, with D hard to call. The V gene's germline CDR1 is SGHDT and CDR2 YYEEEE. The germline V and J ends were trimmed by 1 base and 9 bases, with 11 bases remaining between them. The CDR3 is made up of 13 amino acids. CDR3 loop: CASSLSGLREQFF. The CDR3 region has the DNA TGTGCCAGCAGCTTGTCAGGTTTACGTGAGCAGTTCTTC.

This clone was picked up one time. The V gene is TRBV18, the J gene TRBJ2-6; D remains unclear. V was trimmed by 3 bases and J by 12 bases, leaving 9 bases between them. CDR1 and CDR2 from the germline V gene are KGHSH and LQKENI. The CDR3 has 12 amino acids. CDR3 protein: CASSPKPGVLTF. CDR3 in DNA: TGTGCCAGCTCACCGAAACCAGGCGTCCTGACTTTC.

The rearrangement joins TRBV4-1 to TRBJ2-5; no definite D call. CDR1 and CDR2 from the germline V gene are MGHRA and YSYEKL. The CDR3 length is 15 residues. The ends were cut back, 4 bases at V and 3 bases at J, with 15 bases in the middle. This CDR3 is CASSLPGAPKETQYF. The DNA of the CDR3 is TGCGCCAGCAGCCTCCCCGGAGCACCCAAAGAGACCCAGTACTTC.

V gene TRBV7-9 combines with J gene TRBJ1-2; 7 nucleotides align to TRBD1. The V and J ends lost 6 bases and 3 bases, in that order; junction bases with no gene match: 4. CDR3 size: 13 residues. The germline gives CDR1 SEHNR, CDR2 FQNEAQ (reference sequence). CDR3 bases: TGTGCCAGCAGATATCAGGGGGACTATGGCTACACCTTC. Translation gives CASRYQGDYGYTF.

The chain recombines TRBV9 with TRBJ2-1; D is perhaps TRBD2 (7 bases). This CDR3 is built from 15 residues. The germline V gene encodes CDR1 SGDLS and CDR2 YYNGEE. V shed 4 bases and J shed 6 bases, with 17 bases lying between them. CDR3 loop: CASSPNPGGSNEQFF. In DNA, the CDR3 is TGTGCCAGCAGCCCTAACCCGGGGGGCTCCAATGAGCAGTTCTTC.

The CDR3 loop reads CASSYRDRTIYF. DNA for the CDR3: TGTGCCAGCAGTTACCGGGATCGCACCATATATTTT. The chain is built from TRBV7-9 and TRBJ1-3; no clear D gene. Germline CDR1 is SEHNR and CDR2 is FQNEAQ (reference sequence). This CDR3 has 12 amino acids. Trimming cost V 6 bases and J 9 bases, with 12 bases left between them. The whole variable domain, remainder taken from reference TRBV7-9 and TRBJ1-3, is DTGVSQNPRHKITKRGQNVTFRCDPISEHNRLYWYRQTLGQGPEFLTYFQNEAQLEKSRLLSDRFSAERPKGSFSTLEIQRTEQGDSAMYLCASSYRDRTIYFGEGSWLTVV.

The chain carries TRBV5-1 and TRBJ2-7; 12 nucleotides agree with TRBD2. Germline loops: CDR1 SGHRS, CDR2 YFSETQ. V lost 0 bases to trimming and J lost 4 bases; unmatched junction nucleotides: 2. CDR3 length equals 15 residues. Here the CDR3 DNA reads TGCGCCAGCAGCTTGGCCCTAGCGGGAGGGTACGAGCAGTACTTC. Amino acid sequence: CASSLALAGGYEQYF.

The chain has TRBV14 and TRBJ2-7; D may be TRBD2 (5 bases). Trimming stripped 6 bases from V and 1 base from J, with 25 bases between. The germline CDR1 and CDR2 sequences are SGHDN and FVKESK. The CDR3 length is 18 residues. The CDR3 bases are TGTGCCAGCAGTCCAAAAAGGCGCGGCGGGCCGAATTCCTACGAGCAGTACTTC. It encodes CASSPKRRGGPNSYEQYF.

This chain uses TRBV6-6 with TRBJ1-1, with TRBD1 as a possible D gene (5 bases). CDR3 length: 14 amino acids. Per the germline V gene, CDR1 is MNHNY and CDR2 is SVGAGI (reference sequence). V dropped 4 bases and J dropped 4 bases, with 13 bases sitting between them. The CDR3 DNA follows: TGTGCCAGCAGTTTTCCGGGGGAGGGCACTGAAGCTTTCTTT. Translated, it gives CASSFPGEGTEAFF.

The J gene is TRBJ2-5, the V gene TRBV2, with a weak D call TRBD2 (6 bases). Trimming removed 5 bases from V and 3 bases from J, with 13 bases in between. CDR3 length: 14 amino acids. CDR1 and CDR2 from the germline V gene are SNHLY and FYNNEI. CDR3 coding DNA: TGTGCCAGCAGTCAGGCGGAGGGGAAAGAGACCCAGTACTTC. Translation: CASSQAEGKETQYF.

J is TRBJ2-5 and V is TRBV15; 7 bases agree with TRBD1. This CDR3 has 15 residues. V lost 2 bases and J lost 1; bases outside the gene matches: 4. The germline V gene encodes CDR1 LNHNV and CDR2 YYDKDF (reference sequence). In nucleotides, the CDR3 is TGTGCCACCAGCAGACTACAGGGGATCCAAGAGACCCAGTACTTC. This translates into CATSRLQGIQETQYF.

There are a few counts of this clone. This sequence joins TRBV6-5 and TRBJ1-1; TRBD1 agrees at 10 bases. V dropped 5 bases and J dropped 4; count of bases not matched to a gene: 4. This CDR3 comprises 14 residues. Germline assignment: CDR1 MNHEY and CDR2 SVGAGI. The CDR3 nucleotides are TGTGCCAGCAGTGACAGGGGGCATAGCACTGAAGCTTTCTTT. Protein sequence: CASSDRGHSTEAFF.

The chain joins TRBV5-4 to TRBJ2-3; 10 bases are a match to TRBD1. Germline CDR1 reads SGHNT; CDR2 reads YYREEE (reference sequence). V was clipped by 4 bases and J by 1 base; unmatched bases: 6. CDR3 length: 16 amino acids. The CDR3 coding sequence is TGTGCCAGCAGCACGGGACAGGGGATTGGCACAGATACGCAGTATTTT. Translated: CASSTGQGIGTDTQYF.

V is TRBV5-1 and J is TRBJ2-1, with 7 nucleotides matching TRBD1. There are 15 residues in the CDR3. The germline V gene has CDR1 SGHRS and CDR2 YFSETQ. V lost 3 bases, J lost 3 bases, and 6 bases stayed unmatched. CDR3 sequence (DNA): TGCGCCAGCAGCTCAACCGGGACAGTCTACAATGAGCAGTTCTTC. Translated: CASSSTGTVYNEQFF.

In its sample, this clone was seen once. V gene TRBV12-5 combines with J gene TRBJ2-6, with TRBD1 as a possible D gene (6 bases). Deletions cut 1 base from V and 0 bases from J, with 13 bases between. The CDR3 runs to 18 residues. The germline CDR1 and CDR2 sequences are LGHNT and FRNRAP. The chain's CDR3 is CASGLGHRVLSGANVLTF. The DNA of the CDR3 is TGTGCTAGTGGTTTGGGGCACAGGGTTCTCTCTGGGGCCAACGTCCTGACTTTC.